Below, 26 T cell receptor beta chains from the same sample are listed, as sequenced in a study of blood T cell repertoires in COVID-19. Using immunoSEQ multiplex PCR, the repertoire was profiled, and TCRdb retains in-frame clones only, with some absent. This sample has under 250,000 clones, with approximately 80% found just once. The sample was peripheral blood. The receptors here all came from a woman in her 70s with acute or convalescent COVID-19.

This rearrangement joins TRBV6-2 or TRBV6-3 to TRBJ1-5; D not certain. Germline V gives CDR1 MNHEY, CDR2 SVGEGT. Trimming cost V 0 bases and J 7 bases, with 7 bases left between them. CDR3 size: 13 residues. CDR3 residues: CASSYSTRQPQHF. The CDR3 nucleotides are TGTGCCAGCAGTTACTCGACTCGCCAGCCCCAGCATTTT.

CDR3 sequence: CASRYTTDFTEAFF. DNA for the CDR3: TGTGCCAGCAGATATACGACAGACTTCACTGAAGCTTTCTTT. This rearrangement joins TRBV7-2 to TRBJ1-1; D possibly corresponds to TRBD1 (5 bases). V lost 6 bases and J lost 4, with 15 bases in between. There are 14 residues in the CDR3. The V gene's germline CDR1 is SGHTA and CDR2 FQGNSA.

This clone has only a few counts. The chain uses TRBV6-5 and TRBJ1-2, with D maybe TRBD1 (6 bases). Germline V CDR1 and CDR2: MNHEY, SVGAGI. The V gene lost 6 bases and the J gene lost 4 bases, with 15 bases spanning the gap. This CDR3 comprises 14 residues. Here the CDR3 DNA reads TGTGCCAGCAGGCCAATATTGGACAGCTATGGCTACACCTTC. Translation: CASRPILDSYGYTF.

The chain carries TRBV29-1 and TRBJ1-2, with 8 bases lining up with TRBD1. The germline V gene has CDR1 SQVTM and CDR2 ANQGSEA. The CDR3 has 11 residues. V lost 7 bases, J lost 5 bases, and 3 bases stayed unmatched. CDR3 DNA sequence: TGCAGCGCCGGACAGGGTTATGGCTACACCTTC. Translation: CSAGQGYGYTF.

The genes are TRBV6-5 and TRBJ1-4, with D possibly being TRBD1 (5 bases). The germline V and J ends were trimmed by 4 bases and 5 bases, with 17 bases remaining between them. CDR1 is MNHEY, CDR2 SVGAGI, per germline. The CDR3 is made up of 16 amino acids. CDR3 loop: CASSSVGAGRNEKLFF. Here the CDR3 DNA reads TGTGCCAGCAGTTCCGTCGGCGCGGGGCGGAATGAAAAACTGTTTTTT.

This chain connects TRBV5-1 to TRBJ2-3, with TRBD2 matching 11 bases. CDR3 size: 13 residues. The V gene's germline CDR1 is SGHRS and CDR2 YFSETQ. The V and J ends lost 4 bases and 10 bases, in that order; junction bases with no gene match: 5. The CDR3 sequence is CASSPGLAVSQYF. The CDR3 DNA reads TGCGCCAGCAGCCCGGGACTAGCGGTATCGCAGTATTTT.

This rearrangement joins TRBV18 to TRBJ2-5; the D gene is possibly TRBD1 (5 bases). This CDR3 is built from 14 residues. The germline V and J ends were trimmed by 6 bases and 0 bases, with 11 bases remaining between them. Germline lookup yields CDR1 KGHSH and CDR2 LQKENI. CDR3 sequence reads: CASSPQGNQETQYF. Here the CDR3 DNA reads TGTGCCAGCTCTCCCCAGGGAAACCAAGAGACCCAGTACTTC.

J is TRBJ1-1 and V is TRBV5-6; TRBD1 matches at 7 bases. The germline CDR1 and CDR2 sequences are SGHDT and YYEEEE. CDR3 length: 14 amino acids. V was pared by 6 bases and J by 0 bases, with 5 bases of the junction left unmatched. CDR3 in amino acids: CASNFGQVNTEAFF. The CDR3 nucleotides read TGTGCCAGCAACTTCGGACAGGTGAACACTGAAGCTTTCTTT. The entire variable domain, with the rest obtained from reference TRBV5-6 and TRBJ1-1, is as follows: DAGVTQSPTHLIKTRGQQVTLRCSPKSGHDTVSWYQQALGQGPQFIFQYYEEEERQRGNFPDRFSGHQFPNYSSELNVNALLLGDSALYLCASNFGQVNTEAFFGQGTRLTVV.

This sequence joins TRBV12-3 or TRBV12-4 and TRBJ1-3; the D is unclear. With 2 bases removed from V and 7 bases from J, the gap between germline ends came to 6 bases. This CDR3 is 12 amino acids long. As DNA, the CDR3 is TGTGCCAGCAGTTTAAGCCGGAACACCATATATTTT. Residues: CASSLSRNTIYF.

J is TRBJ1-2 and V is TRBV5-1; D remains unclear. V was cut by 0 bases and J by 4 bases, with 19 bases left in between. The CDR3 extends over 17 amino acids. CDR1 SGHRS and CDR2 YFSETQ come from the germline V gene. CDR3 sequence reads: CASSLAGSFPTLYGYTF. Written as DNA, the CDR3 is TGCGCCAGCAGCTTGGCGGGGAGTTTTCCCACCCTCTATGGCTACACCTTC.

This clone was counted a single time. V is TRBV2 and J is TRBJ1-2, with a possible D match to TRBD1 (6 bases). The CDR3 has 13 amino acids. V gave up 6 bases and J gave up 4 bases, with 12 bases separating them. In germline, CDR1 is SNHLY, CDR2 FYNNEI. CDR3 sequence: CASRMTGFYGYTF. The CDR3 DNA reads as TGTGCCAGCAGGATGACAGGTTTCTATGGCTACACCTTC. The variable domain in full, completed from reference TRBV2 and TRBJ1-2, reads EPEVTQTPSHQVTQMGQEVILRCVPISNHLYFYWYRQILGQKVEFLVSFYNNEISEKSEIFDDQFSVERPDGSNFTLKIRSTKLEDSAMYFCASRMTGFYGYTFGSGTRLTVV.

This chain links TRBV27 with TRBJ1-2; 7 positions agree with TRBD1. The germline V gene encodes CDR1 MNHEY and CDR2 SMNVEV (reference sequence). The CDR3 is 15 amino acids. V trimming: 4 bases; J trimming: 5 bases; junction bases outside the gene matches: 10. For the CDR3, the DNA is TGTGCCAGCAGTTCCACAGGGGAGTTGTATTATGGCTACACCTTC. Encoded protein: CASSSTGELYYGYTF.

V is TRBV14 and J is TRBJ1-2; 7 nucleotides align to TRBD1. In germline, CDR1 is SGHDN, CDR2 FVKESK. The CDR3 has 15 residues. The V segment lost 4 bases and the J segment 3 bases; nucleotides outside the gene matches: 8. Here the CDR3 DNA reads TGTGCCAGCAGCCGGGACAGAGGTTTCGACTATGGCTACACCTTC. It codes for CASSRDRGFDYGYTF.

The CDR3 loop reads CASRASGNTIYF. The CDR3 DNA follows: TGTGCCAGCCGCGCCTCTGGAAACACCATATATTTT. This rearrangement joins TRBV27 to TRBJ1-3; D remains unclear. The CDR3 runs 12 residues. V lost 8 bases to trimming and J lost 0 bases, with 5 bases between them. Germline V gene lookup returns CDR1 MNHEY and CDR2 SMNVEV (reference sequence).

The chain couples TRBV5-1 to TRBJ1-4, with a tentative D call TRBD1 (6 bases). V was cut by 8 bases and J by 14 bases, with 25 bases left in between. Germline V lookup: CDR1 SGHRS, CDR2 YFSETQ. This CDR3 contains 14 residues. The CDR3 reads CASSEGGGHSGLFF. Written as DNA, the CDR3 is TGCGCCAGTTCCGAGGGCGGGGGCCATTCTGGGCTGTTTTTT.

This clone was detected ten times or more. The gene calls are TRBV9 and TRBJ1-4; D unresolved. This CDR3 comprises 15 residues. The V end lost 4 bases, the J end lost 0 bases, and 10 bases lay between the germline ends. Germline lookup yields CDR1 SGDLS and CDR2 YYNGEE. CDR3 coding DNA: TGTGCCAGCAGCCACCTCCAGGCAACTAATGAAAAACTGTTTTTT. Translating it yields CASSHLQATNEKLFF.

The chain carries TRBV18 and TRBJ2-7; D call uncertain. Trimming pared 1 base from V and 0 bases from J, leaving 13 bases between. Germline lookup yields CDR1 KGHSH and CDR2 LQKENI. This CDR3 is built from 16 residues. The CDR3 spells CASSPRADALSYEQYF. The DNA of the CDR3 is TGTGCCAGCTCACCACGGGCCGACGCGCTCTCCTACGAGCAGTACTTC.

This chain links TRBV2 with TRBJ2-5, with 8 bases aligning to TRBD1. The V gene's germline CDR1 is SNHLY and CDR2 FYNNEI. Losses at the gene ends were 6 bases for V and 1 base for J; bases not matched to a gene: 4. CDR3 length: 14 amino acids. In DNA, the CDR3 is TGTGCCAGCAGCAGGGACAGGACCCAAGAGACCCAGTACTTC. Translating it yields CASSRDRTQETQYF. Supplemented by reference TRBV2 and TRBJ2-5, the full variable domain reads EPEVTQTPSHQVTQMGQEVILRCVPISNHLYFYWYRQILGQKVEFLVSFYNNEISEKSEIFDDQFSVERPDGSNFTLKIRSTKLEDSAMYFCASSRDRTQETQYFGPGTRLLVL.

The rearrangement uses TRBV3-1 (or the pseudogene TRBV3-2) and TRBJ1-2, with D possibly being TRBD1 (6 bases). Per germline, CDR1 LGHDT and CDR2 YNNKEL (reference sequence). Between the trimmed V and J ends, which lost 2 bases and 6 bases, there was a span of 16 bases. CDR3 length: 15 amino acids. The CDR3 DNA sequence: TGTGCCAGCAGCCAACAGTGGCAAGGGGGTAATGGCTACACCTTC. This gives the protein CASSQQWQGGNGYTF.

The DNA for the CDR3 is TGTGCCAGCAGCCCCGCGGTGGAAGAGACCCAGTACTTC. Translated: CASSPAVEETQYF. The V call is TRBV5-4, the J call TRBJ2-5; unclear D gene. Trimming shortened V by 4 bases and J by 3 bases, and 10 bases separated the two germline ends. This CDR3 is 13 amino acids long. Germline V gene sequence: CDR1 SGHNT, CDR2 YYREEE (reference sequence).

The chain uses TRBV4-1 and TRBJ1-3; no firm D call. Per the germline V gene, CDR1 is MGHRA and CDR2 is YSYEKL. CDR3 length: 15 residues. With 0 bases removed from V and 4 bases from J, the gap between germline ends came to 10 bases. The CDR3 sequence is CASSQDPGRGNTIYF. CDR3 bases: TGCGCCAGCAGCCAAGATCCCGGGAGAGGAAACACCATATATTTT.

J is TRBJ2-3 and V is TRBV6-2 or TRBV6-3; 10 nucleotides agree with TRBD2. This CDR3 is 15 amino acids long. V trimming: 2 bases; J trimming: 5 bases; junction bases outside the gene matches: 4. Germline CDR1 MNHEY, CDR2 SVGEGT. DNA for the CDR3: TGTGCCAGCAGTTACGGAGCGGGGGGGCGAGATACGCAGTATTTT. It encodes CASSYGAGGRDTQYF.

Comment on this clone: The junction and the germline gene differ at one end; a read error may be behind it. The chain couples TRBV11-3 to TRBJ2-7; possibly TRBD1 or TRBD2 for D (6 bases each). This CDR3 is 15 amino acids long. Germline lookup yields CDR1 SGHNT and CDR2 YENEEA. The chain's CDR3 is CASSLGGLSSYEQYF. The CDR3 bases are TGTGCCAGCAGTTTAGGGGGGCTCAGCTCCTACGAGCAGTACTTC.

This clone was picked up one time. The chain carries TRBV30 and TRBJ2-5; 7 nucleotides line up with TRBD2. Losses at the gene ends were 2 bases for V and 4 bases for J; bases not matched to a gene: 4. The CDR3 runs to 13 residues. Germline V gene lookup returns CDR1 GTSNPN and CDR2 SVGIG (reference sequence). CDR3 bases: TGTGCCTGGAGTCAGGGAGGGGCAGAGACCCAGTACTTC. Amino acids: CAWSQGGAETQYF.

The chain links TRBV4-2 to TRBJ2-3; maybe TRBD2 (5 bases). This CDR3 is built from 15 residues. CDR1 is LGHNA, CDR2 YNFKEQ, per germline. V dropped 0 bases and J dropped 5 bases, with 12 bases sitting between them. CDR3 coding DNA: TGTGCCAGCAGCCAAGAAGCGAGGGTGGTAGATACGCAGTATTTT. Translated: CASSQEARVVDTQYF.

This sequence joins TRBV5-1 and TRBJ2-5; D is perhaps TRBD1 (6 bases). V was shortened by 6 bases and J by 1 base, with 13 bases between the two germline ends. CDR3 length equals 14 residues. In germline, CDR1 is SGHRS, CDR2 YFSETQ. This CDR3 reads CASTSTGFQETQYF. The CDR3 bases are TGCGCCAGCACCTCCACAGGGTTCCAAGAGACCCAGTACTTC.